This entry lists 32 T cell receptor beta chains sequenced from one sample in a study of CD8+CD57+ T cells in acquired aplastic anemia. Flow cytometry had shown expanded CD8+CD57+ cells in the patients chosen for sequencing. TCR beta VDJ and CDR3 profiles were obtained from a genomic DNA template. TCRdb re-called the reads with MiXCR, one entry per CDR3 protein. The data hold about 180,000 distinct CDR3 sequences, with approximately 48% observed a single time. The source material was sorted CD4+, CD8+, or CD8+CD57+ T cells (not recorded which) from PBMCs. The receptors originated from a human donor with aplastic anemia.

DNA for the CDR3: TGTGCCAGCAGCTTGGCCGGGGGGGTTCGGGCTGAAGCTTTCTTT. Protein product: CASSLAGGVRAEAFF. The chain carries TRBV5-4 and TRBJ1-1; D is possibly TRBD1 (5 bases). This CDR3 is built from 15 residues. The V end lost 0 bases, the J end lost 6 bases, and 15 bases lay between the germline ends. CDR1 SGHNT and CDR2 YYREEE come from the germline V gene (reference sequence).

Turning to this clonotype: Since a much larger clone is just one base distant, this may be a read error. The chain carries TRBV5-4 and TRBJ2-2; possibly TRBD1 or TRBD2 for D (5 bases each). There are 14 residues in the CDR3. Germline V lookup: CDR1 SGHNT, CDR2 YYREEE (reference sequence). CDR3 sequence reads: CASSYDRNTGDLFF. DNA for the CDR3: TGTGCCAGCAGCTATGACCGAAACACCGGGGACCTGTTTTTT. Variable domain in full (rest from reference TRBV5-4 and TRBJ2-2): ETGVTQSPTHLIKTRGQQVTLRCSSQSGHNTVSWYQQALGQGPQFIFQYYREEENGRGNFPPRFSGLQFPNYSSELNVNALELDDSALYLCASSYDRNTGDLFFGEGSRLTVL.

The sample holds a few counts of this clonotype. The J gene is TRBJ1-2, the V gene TRBV2; D is undetermined. The CDR3 totals 11 residues. Germline lookup yields CDR1 SNHLY and CDR2 FYNNEI. V lost 6 bases and J lost 8, with 10 bases in between. The CDR3 coding sequence is TGTGCCAGCAGGCTCAATCCCGGCTACACCTTC. Translating gives CASRLNPGYTF.

Only a few counts were recorded for this clonotype. The chain joins TRBV6-1 to TRBJ1-2; tentatively, D is TRBD1 (5 bases). Per germline, CDR1 MNHNS and CDR2 SASEGT. V gave up 6 bases and J gave up 4 bases, with 15 bases separating them. The length of the CDR3 is 14 residues. The CDR3 bases are TGTGCCAGCAGAAAACTCCAGGGAATCTATGGCTACACCTTC. Amino acid sequence: CASRKLQGIYGYTF.

At least ten counts were recorded for this clonotype. This sequence joins TRBV11-2 and TRBJ2-7; the D gene is possibly TRBD1 (6 bases). The CDR3 totals 17 residues. Trimming cost V 5 bases and J 0 bases, with 20 bases left between them. From germline, CDR1 is SGHAT and CDR2 FQNNGV. The CDR3 is CASSPKRWDTISYEQYF. The CDR3 nucleotides read TGTGCCAGCAGCCCCAAGAGGTGGGACACAATCTCCTACGAGCAGTACTTC.

Only a few counts were recorded for this clonotype. The chain uses TRBV7-8 and TRBJ2-1; maybe TRBD1 (5 bases). This CDR3 contains 12 residues. With 2 bases removed from V and 8 bases from J, the gap between germline ends came to 7 bases. The germline CDR1 and CDR2 sequences are SGHVS and FQNEAQ. The CDR3 nucleotides read TGTGCCAGCAGCTTAATAGGGGATGAGCAGTTCTTC. This gives the protein CASSLIGDEQFF.

As concerns this clonotype: The junction does not match germline at one end; this may be a read error. V and J are TRBV20-1 and TRBJ2-7; TRBD1 aligns across 7 bases. The CDR3 totals 15 residues. CDR1 DFQATT and CDR2 SNEGSKA come from the germline V gene (reference sequence). The CDR3 loop is CSARRLPGQTYEQCF. The CDR3 DNA follows: TGCAGTGCTAGACGCCTGCCGGGACAGACCTACGAGCAGTGCTTC.

Of note for this clonotype: The conserved phenylalanine or tryptophan normally closing the CDR3 is absent here, so this likely arose from a read error. The CDR3 bases are TGCGCCAGCAGCTTGTCGGCTAGCGGGAGTTTCGATGAGCAGTTCCTC. The encoded protein is CASSLSASGSFDEQFL. This chain uses TRBV5-1 with TRBJ2-1; 10 positions match TRBD2. The CDR3 covers 16 residues. Germline V CDR1 and CDR2: SGHRS, YFSETQ. V lost 1 base and J lost 8; bases outside the gene matches: 9.

The V and J genes are TRBV10-3 and TRBJ1-1, with no clear D. CDR1 and CDR2 from the germline V gene are ENHRY and SYGVKD. Deletions cut 3 bases from V and 1 base from J, with 15 bases between. This CDR3 has 16 residues. The DNA for the CDR3 is TGTGCCATCAGTGATCTTGACTCAGGTCGGAACACTGAAGCTTTCTTT. It is translated as CAISDLDSGRNTEAFF.

The sample holds many counts of this clonotype. V usage is TRBV19 and J usage is TRBJ1-5; no firm D call. V was pared by 3 bases and J by 6 bases, with 6 bases between. The CDR3 is 12 amino acids. Germline values: CDR1 LNHDA, CDR2 SQIVND (reference sequence). The CDR3 here is CASSINIQPQHF. The CDR3 coding sequence is TGTGCCAGTAGTATCAATATTCAGCCCCAGCATTTT. Full variable domain (rest looked up from reference TRBV19 and TRBJ1-5): DGGITQSPKYLFRKEGQNVTLSCEQNLNHDAMYWYRQDPGQGLRLIYYSQIVNDFQKGDIAEGYSVSREKKESFPLTVTSAQKNPTAFYLCASSINIQPQHFGDGTRLSIL.

This rearrangement joins TRBV27 to TRBJ1-6, with D unresolved. The CDR3 consists of 14 residues. From germline, CDR1 is MNHEY and CDR2 SMNVEV (reference sequence). Trimming took off 3 bases at V and 6 bases at J, with 9 bases between the two ends. The CDR3 DNA sequence: TGTGCCAGCAGTTTTGACGGATTTAATTCACCCCTCCACTTT. Translated, it gives CASSFDGFNSPLHF.

The CDR3 loop reads CASSERDRYNEQFF. CDR3 bases: TGTGCCAGTAGTGAAAGGGACAGGTACAATGAGCAGTTCTTC. The V call is TRBV19, the J call TRBJ2-1, with 8 bases identical to TRBD1. Per the germline V gene, CDR1 is LNHDA and CDR2 is SQIVND (reference sequence). With 5 bases clipped from V and 4 bases from J, the junction kept 4 bases outside the gene matches. This CDR3 has 14 amino acids.

This clonotype was seen a handful of times. The CDR3 DNA reads TGTGCCAGCAGTGTGATAGGGGCCTATGGCTACACCTTC. This sequence encodes CASSVIGAYGYTF. This chain joins TRBV2 and TRBJ1-2, with D maybe TRBD1 (5 bases). The CDR3 is made up of 13 amino acids. Germline V gives CDR1 SNHLY, CDR2 FYNNEI. V shed 4 bases and J shed 4 bases, with 10 bases lying between them.

There are a few counts of this clonotype. The chain is built from TRBV24-1 and TRBJ2-3, with D unclear. Germline CDR1 and CDR2: KGHDR and SFDVKD. V lost 5 bases and J 3 bases, leaving 11 bases between the germline ends. CDR3 length equals 14 residues. Written as DNA, the CDR3 is TGTGCCACCAGTGGTAGGGATCCTACAGATACGCAGTATTTT. The encoded protein is CATSGRDPTDTQYF.

The rearrangement joins TRBV12-3 or TRBV12-4 to TRBJ1-6, with D hard to call. The V gene lost 5 bases and the J gene lost 1 base, with 9 bases spanning the gap. The CDR3 is 15 amino acids. CDR3: CASSATGSYNSPLHF. DNA of the CDR3: TGTGCCAGCAGTGCCACGGGATCCTATAATTCACCCCTCCACTTT.

The chain joins TRBV2 to TRBJ2-7; 12 nucleotides agree with TRBD2. V was clipped by 6 bases and J by 5 bases; unmatched bases: 2. The CDR3 totals 13 residues. Germline CDR1 is SNHLY and CDR2 is FYNNEI. The CDR3 coding sequence is TGTGCCAGCAGGCGACTAGCGGGGGACGAGCAGTACTTC. It encodes CASRRLAGDEQYF.

This clonotype was found a few times. The chain employs TRBV19 and TRBJ2-2, with no clear D. Germline V gene lookup returns CDR1 LNHDA and CDR2 SQIVND (reference sequence). The ends were cut back, 8 bases at V and 0 bases at J, with 1 base in the middle. The CDR3 is 11 residues long. The CDR3 loop is CASSNTGELFF. The CDR3, as DNA: TGTGCCAGTTCGAACACCGGGGAGCTGTTTTTT.

This clonotype was counted at least ten times. The chain combines TRBV6-5 with TRBJ2-1, with 9 bases that match TRBD1. Germline CDR1 reads MNHEY; CDR2 reads SVGAGI. V lost 5 bases, J lost 5 bases, and 4 bases stayed unmatched. There are 14 residues in the CDR3. The CDR3 reads CASSGQGLHNEQFF. CDR3 sequence (DNA): TGTGCCAGCAGTGGACAGGGGCTCCACAATGAGCAGTTCTTC.

This clonotype showed up many times. The rearrangement links TRBV9 to TRBJ1-3; D gene ambiguous. Deletions cut 3 bases from V and 0 bases from J, with 10 bases between. The germline gives CDR1 SGDLS, CDR2 YYNGEE. This CDR3 contains 15 residues. The CDR3 nucleotides are TGTGCCAGCAGCGCACACAGCCGCTCTGGAAACACCATATATTTT. Amino acids: CASSAHSRSGNTIYF.

The rearrangement joins TRBV7-2 to TRBJ2-5; 13 nucleotides align to TRBD2. Trimming cost V 3 bases and J 7 bases; bases outside gene matches: 8. Germline V CDR1 and CDR2: SGHTA, FQGNSA. The CDR3 runs to 16 residues. The CDR3 protein is CASSFRLAGGSGTQYF. CDR3 DNA sequence: TGTGCCAGCAGCTTCAGACTAGCGGGGGGTTCTGGGACCCAGTACTTC.

The J gene is TRBJ2-7, the V gene TRBV14; 8 bases fit TRBD2. CDR1 is SGHDN and CDR2 is FVKESK in the germline V gene. This CDR3 comprises 15 residues. The ends lost 1 base at V and 3 bases at J; junction bases unmatched: 5. The CDR3 nucleotides are TGTGCCAGCAGCCAAGCGCGGGGGGAAGTCTACGAGCAGTACTTC. Protein sequence: CASSQARGEVYEQYF.

V usage is TRBV10-3 and J usage is TRBJ2-3; the D gene is possibly TRBD2 (5 bases). Germline V gene sequence: CDR1 ENHRY, CDR2 SYGVKD. Deletions cut 10 bases from V and 0 bases from J, with 20 bases between. The CDR3 has 16 amino acids. The CDR3 coding sequence is TGTGCCACATCAGAAGCGGACCGAGGTAGCACAGATACGCAGTATTTT. This translates into CATSEADRGSTDTQYF.

The genes are TRBV20-1 and TRBJ1-2, with D hard to call. The CDR3 has 11 amino acids. Germline values: CDR1 DFQATT, CDR2 SNEGSKA (reference sequence). The V and J ends lost 5 bases and 7 bases respectively, with 11 bases between them. The CDR3, as DNA: TGCAGTGCTGGAATCGTAGGTGGCTACACCTTC. Its translation: CSAGIVGGYTF.

This chain links TRBV24-1 with TRBJ2-7, with 14 nucleotides matching TRBD2. The CDR3 consists of 15 residues. Looked up from germline, CDR1 is KGHDR and CDR2 is SFDVKD. V lost 9 bases to trimming and J lost 0 bases; unmatched junction nucleotides: 3. The CDR3 loop reads CATGLAGGYSYEQYF. In nucleotides, the CDR3 is TGTGCCACCGGACTAGCGGGAGGCTACTCCTACGAGCAGTACTTC.

The chain links TRBV7-9 to TRBJ1-5; D ambiguous. The CDR3 runs to 13 residues. Germline V CDR1 and CDR2: SEHNR, FQNEAQ (reference sequence). Trimming pared 5 bases from V and 4 bases from J, leaving 9 bases between. CDR3 bases: TGTGCCAGCAGCATACTAGAAAATCAGCCCCAGCATTTT. Amino acids: CASSILENQPQHF.

This rearrangement joins TRBV19 to TRBJ1-2; no clear D gene. This CDR3 region has 14 residues. The germline V gene has CDR1 LNHDA and CDR2 SQIVND (reference sequence). The germline V and J ends were trimmed by 3 bases and 7 bases, with 15 bases remaining between them. CDR3 loop: CASSMKGYPSGYTF. CDR3 DNA: TGTGCCAGTAGTATGAAAGGGTACCCTTCTGGCTACACCTTC.

This clonotype was seen at least ten times. V is TRBV7-2 and J is TRBJ1-2, with D maybe TRBD1 (5 bases). V was cut by 1 base and J by 8 bases, with 11 bases left in between. The CDR3 covers 13 residues. Germline CDR1 and CDR2: SGHTA and FQGNSA. CDR3 sequence: CASSLETVEGYTF. The CDR3 DNA is TGTGCCAGCAGCTTAGAGACAGTAGAAGGCTACACCTTC.

Many counts were recorded for this clonotype. The V call is TRBV20-1, the J call TRBJ2-7, with TRBD2 identical over 13 bases. CDR3 size: 15 residues. Germline values: CDR1 DFQATT, CDR2 SNEGSKA (reference sequence). With 3 bases clipped from V and 3 bases from J, the junction kept 5 bases outside the gene matches. CDR3 protein: CSASSGTSGIYEQYF. The CDR3 DNA follows: TGCAGTGCTAGCTCCGGGACTAGCGGGATCTACGAGCAGTACTTC.

The rearrangement links TRBV7-9 to TRBJ1-5; D unresolved. Germline lookup yields CDR1 SEHNR and CDR2 FQNEAQ (reference sequence). This CDR3 is built from 13 residues. Trimming left V 1 base short and J 6 bases short, with 7 bases between. The CDR3 here is CASSLVVGQPQHF. CDR3 in DNA: TGTGCCAGCAGCTTAGTGGTGGGTCAGCCCCAGCATTTT.

This clonotype was found many times. The J gene is TRBJ2-7, the V gene TRBV7-2, with 7 bases that match TRBD2. V shed 3 bases and J 5 bases; nucleotides not matched to a gene: 4. The V gene's germline CDR1 is SGHTA and CDR2 FQGNSA. This CDR3 spans 13 amino acids. The CDR3, as DNA: TGTGCCAGCAGCTTTATGCTAGCGGACGAGCAGTACTTC. It yields the protein CASSFMLADEQYF.

This clonotype has a count of ten or more. V is TRBV12-3 or TRBV12-4 and J is TRBJ2-3; 11 positions agree with TRBD2. J gave up 3 bases and V 7 bases, and 6 bases lay outside the gene matches. The CDR3 loop spans 15 amino acids. The CDR3 DNA follows: TGTGCCAGCATTTCGGGACTAGCGGTGACAGATACGCAGTATTTT. It is translated as CASISGLAVTDTQYF.

This clonotype has at least ten counts. The rearrangement links TRBV2 to TRBJ2-2; D might be TRBD1 (6 bases). The V and J ends lost 8 bases and 1 base respectively, with 14 bases between them. Per germline, CDR1 SNHLY and CDR2 FYNNEI. This CDR3 region has 15 residues. The CDR3 loop is CASWYRAGNTGELFF. The CDR3 DNA sequence: TGTGCCAGCTGGTACAGGGCGGGGAACACCGGGGAGCTGTTTTTT.